These T cell receptor beta chains were read from a single sample in a study of T cells in localized non-small cell lung cancer. The method was immunoSEQ multiplex PCR; TCRdb's version includes in-frame clones alone and lacks a portion of them. The sample has around 20,000 clones, 86% seen once. The specimen was peripheral blood, collected before any cancer treatment. The receptors were gathered from a woman between 35 and 70 years old with stage I lung adenocarcinoma. CDR3s include the opening cysteine and the closing phenylalanine or tryptophan. Each record gives: J gene, D gene, V gene, CDR3 DNA, CDR3 protein. D genes are given only for firm matches.

TRBJ1-2 | NA | TRBV19 | TGTGCCAGTAGTATCGATTGGGATCATGGCTACACCTTC | CASSIDWDHGYTF
TRBJ1-2 | NA | TRBV4-2 | TGTGCCAGCAGCCAAGTGGGCACAGACTATGGCTACACCTTC | CASSQVGTDYGYTF
TRBJ2-2 | TRBD1 | TRBV6-5 | TGTGCCAGCAGGTCGGGACAGGGTAACACCGGGGAGCTGTTTTTT | CASRSGQGNTGELFF
TRBJ1-5 | TRBD1 | TRBV10-3 | TGTGCCATCAGTGAGTCGACAGGGCTGGGTCAGCCCCAGCATTTT | CAISESTGLGQPQHF
TRBJ2-5 | NA | TRBV18 | TGTGCCAGCTCGCCCGGAGAGACCCAGTACTTC | CASSPGETQYF
TRBJ2-5 | TRBD2 | TRBV5-4 | TGTGCCAGCCACGATCCGGGGGGGGAGACCCAGTACTTC | CASHDPGGETQYF
TRBJ1-5 | NA | TRBV4-3 | TGCGCCAGCAGCCAAGAGCTAGAGAATCAGCCCCAGCATTTT | CASSQELENQPQHF
TRBJ2-7 | TRBD1 | TRBV5-1 | TGCGCCAGCAGCTTGGACTGGACAGGGACCTACGAGCAGTACTTC | CASSLDWTGTYEQYF
TRBJ1-4 | NA | TRBV5-4 | TGTGCCAGCAGCGCGGGACACACCCGATTGGAAAAACTGTTTTTT | CASSAGHTRLEKLFF
TRBJ2-2 | TRBD2 | TRBV6-5 | TGTGCCAGCAGTTACGATAGGCTAGCGGGGGCCGGGAAGCTGTTTTTT | CASSYDRLAGAGKLFF
TRBJ2-6 | NA | TRBV5-1 | TGCGCCAGCAGCATCCGGGCCGGGGGGGCCAACGTCCTGACTTTC | CASSIRAGGANVLTF